The next 9 T cell receptor beta chains were all read from a single sample in a study of shared clonotypes between healthy human individuals. Method: immunoSEQ multiplex PCR; TCRdb's copy keeps in-frame clones and lacks some. This sample has millions of clones; more than 80% occur once, and the top ten carry more than 0.12%. Sample: naive CD4+ T cells sorted from blood. Sample subset: CD45RA+ positively selected. The receptors originated from a man younger than 30 in good health.

This chain links TRBV6-1 with TRBJ1-2; 7 bases agree with TRBD1. CDR1 and CDR2 (germline): MNHNS, SASEGT. This CDR3 has 11 residues. Trimming cost V 5 bases and J 7 bases; bases outside gene matches: 1. The CDR3 DNA follows: TGTGCCAGCAGTCGGGACAGTGGCTACACCTTC. This sequence encodes CASSRDSGYTF.

The chain links TRBV7-8 to TRBJ1-4, with 7 positions matching TRBD1. Germline V gene lookup returns CDR1 SGHVS and CDR2 FQNEAQ. V gave up 5 bases and J gave up 0 bases; unmatched junction bases: 12. This CDR3 has 18 residues. The CDR3 here is CASSLDRAVLTTNEKLFF. The CDR3 nucleotides are TGTGCCAGCAGCCTCGACAGGGCGGTTTTGACAACTAATGAAAAACTGTTTTTT.

The rearrangement joins TRBV6-6 to TRBJ1-1; 7 nucleotides align to TRBD1. In germline, CDR1 is MNHNY, CDR2 SVGAGI (reference sequence). The CDR3 runs 15 residues. The trim removed 4 bases at V and 1 base at J, leaving 6 bases unmatched. The CDR3 DNA reads TGTGCCAGCAGTTCAACAGGGGTGGGGAACACTGAAGCTTTCTTT. It codes for CASSSTGVGNTEAFF.

The chain joins TRBV19 to TRBJ2-7; 7 nucleotides line up with TRBD2. The CDR3 is made up of 13 amino acids. Germline V gene sequence: CDR1 LNHDA, CDR2 SQIVND (reference sequence). Trimming at V came to 6 bases and at J to 4 bases, leaving 6 bases not matched to a gene. The CDR3 DNA reads TGTGCCAGTAGCGGACTAGTGGGGTACGAGCAGTACTTC. Protein sequence: CASSGLVGYEQYF.

The table lists this clone with a count of one. The chain joins TRBV5-1 to TRBJ2-2; D assignment may be TRBD1 or TRBD2 (6 bases each). Trimming left V 2 bases short and J 8 bases short, with 13 bases between. Germline assignment: CDR1 SGHRS and CDR2 YFSETQ. This CDR3 region has 14 residues. CDR3 nucleotides: TGCGCCAGCAGCTTCTTGGGGGGCGAAGGGGAGCTGTTTTTT. It specifies CASSFLGGEGELFF.

The chain is built from TRBV18 and TRBJ2-3, with 11 bases aligning to TRBD1. CDR1 is KGHSH, CDR2 LQKENI, per germline. V dropped 3 bases and J dropped 3; count of bases not matched to a gene: 8. The CDR3 is 17 amino acids. Here the CDR3 reads CASSPRTGGSGTDTQYF. CDR3 DNA: TGTGCCAGCTCACCTCGGACAGGGGGCTCTGGTACAGATACGCAGTATTTT. Based on the CDR3 plus reference TRBV18 and TRBJ2-3, the full variable domain is NAGVMQNPRHLVRRRGQEARLRCSPMKGHSHVYWYRQLPEEGLKFMVYLQKENIIDESGMPKERFSAEFPKEGPSILRIQQVVRGDSAAYFCASSPRTGGSGTDTQYFGPGTRLTVL.

The V gene is TRBV6-8, the J gene TRBJ2-7; D not certain. The V gene lost 8 bases and the J gene lost 3 bases, with 5 bases spanning the gap. Germline V lookup: CDR1 MNHGY, CDR2 SAAAGT. The CDR3 loop spans 10 amino acids. CDR3 amino acids: CASRVYEQYF. The CDR3 DNA follows: TGTGCCAGCCGAGTCTACGAGCAGTACTTC.

This chain uses TRBV18 with TRBJ2-5, with a possible D match to TRBD2 (5 bases). The CDR3 length is 15 residues. Deletions cut 0 bases from V and 5 bases from J, with 13 bases between. Germline V gene lookup returns CDR1 KGHSH and CDR2 LQKENI. This CDR3 is CASSPPRAATETQYF. CDR3 in DNA: TGTGCCAGCTCACCACCGAGGGCAGCGACGGAGACCCAGTACTTC.

The chain uses TRBV10-2 and TRBJ2-7, with 10 nucleotides matching TRBD1. Germline CDR1 is WSHSY and CDR2 is SAAADI. The junction had 9 bases not matched to a gene; V was cut back by 5 bases and J by 5 bases. The CDR3 length is 15 residues. In nucleotides, the CDR3 is TGCGCCAGCAGTCCTTCCGGGACAGGGGCCGACGAGCAGTACTTC. It encodes CASSPSGTGADEQYF.